Within the sample, the clone carrying this T cell receptor (beta chain) is medium-sized. Its target is unknown. The data derive from a study of CD8 T cells in ankylosing spondylitis. Overall study results and limits: It appeared that ankylosing spondylitis blood was characterized by a TCR beta motif of seven or eight highly homologous variants.

The V gene end was trimmed by 6 bases and the J gene end by 1 base; junction bases not matched to a gene: 7. CDR1 is SQVTM, CDR2 ANQGSEA, per germline. CDR3 length: 15 residues. From the 5' RACE reads, TCRdb called clonotypes with MiXCR, one entry per CDR3 protein. In the table there are approximately 40,000 distinct CDR3 sequences, about 6.3% of which are singletons. Input material: blood, either unsorted or a sorted T cell fraction (not recorded which). This TCR came from a male donor with ankylosing spondylitis or in good health (not recorded which). V and J are TRBV29-1 and TRBJ2-3, with 10 bases lining up with TRBD2. DNA for the CDR3: TGCAGCGTCAAATATGGACTAGCGGGCACAGATACGCAGTATTTT. This translates into CSVKYGLAGTDTQYF.